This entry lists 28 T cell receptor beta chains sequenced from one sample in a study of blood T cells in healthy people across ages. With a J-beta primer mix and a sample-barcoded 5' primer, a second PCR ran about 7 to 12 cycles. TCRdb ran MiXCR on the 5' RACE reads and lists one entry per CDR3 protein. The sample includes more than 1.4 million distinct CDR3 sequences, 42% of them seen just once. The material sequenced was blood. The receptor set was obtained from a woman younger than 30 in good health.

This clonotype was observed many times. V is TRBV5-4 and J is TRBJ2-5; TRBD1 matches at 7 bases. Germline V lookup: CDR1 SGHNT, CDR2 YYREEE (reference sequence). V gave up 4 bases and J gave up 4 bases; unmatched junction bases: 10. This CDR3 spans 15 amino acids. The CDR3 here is CASSPRQGVAETQYF. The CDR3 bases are TGTGCCAGCAGCCCACGACAGGGAGTTGCAGAGACCCAGTACTTC.

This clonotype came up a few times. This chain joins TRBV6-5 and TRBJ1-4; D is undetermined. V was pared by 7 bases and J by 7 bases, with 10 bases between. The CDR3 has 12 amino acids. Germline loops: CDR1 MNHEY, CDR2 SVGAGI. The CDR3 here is CASKDTTEKLFF. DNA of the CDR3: TGTGCCAGCAAAGATACGACTGAAAAACTGTTTTTT.

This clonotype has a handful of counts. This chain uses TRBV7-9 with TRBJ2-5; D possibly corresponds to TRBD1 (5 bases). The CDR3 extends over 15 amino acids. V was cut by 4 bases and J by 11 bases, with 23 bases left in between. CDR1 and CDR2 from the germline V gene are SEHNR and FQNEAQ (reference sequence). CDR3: CASSSMDRRANEQYF. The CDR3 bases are TGTGCCAGCAGCTCCATGGATCGCAGGGCCAATGAGCAGTACTTC.

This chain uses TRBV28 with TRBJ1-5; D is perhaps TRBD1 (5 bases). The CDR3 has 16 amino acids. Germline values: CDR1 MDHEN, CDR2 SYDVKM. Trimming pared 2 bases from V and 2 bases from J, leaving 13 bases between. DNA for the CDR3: TGTGCCAGCAGTTTAGGGCCCGGGGGAGGCAATCAGCCCCAGCATTTT. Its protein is CASSLGPGGGNQPQHF.

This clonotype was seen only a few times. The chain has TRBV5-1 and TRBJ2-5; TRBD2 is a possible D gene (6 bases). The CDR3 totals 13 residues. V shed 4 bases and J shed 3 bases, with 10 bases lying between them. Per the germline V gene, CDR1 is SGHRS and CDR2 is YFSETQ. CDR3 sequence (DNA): TGCGCCAGCAGCACCCGGGAGAAAGAGACCCAGTACTTC. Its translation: CASSTREKETQYF.

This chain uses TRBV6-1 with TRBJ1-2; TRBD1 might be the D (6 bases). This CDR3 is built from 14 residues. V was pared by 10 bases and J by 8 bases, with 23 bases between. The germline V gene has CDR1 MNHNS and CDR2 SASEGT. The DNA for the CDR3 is TGTGCCATCGCGTGGGGGCCCGCCCAGTGGGGCTACACCTTC. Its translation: CAIAWGPAQWGYTF.

Written as DNA, the CDR3 is TGTGCCAGCAGTTTGGGGACAAACAATAATTCACCCCTCCACTTT. This codes for CASSLGTNNNSPLHF. The chain employs TRBV12-3 or TRBV12-4 and TRBJ1-6; perhaps TRBD1 as D (6 bases). The CDR3 consists of 15 residues. Trimming left V 3 bases short and J 5 bases short, with 11 bases between.

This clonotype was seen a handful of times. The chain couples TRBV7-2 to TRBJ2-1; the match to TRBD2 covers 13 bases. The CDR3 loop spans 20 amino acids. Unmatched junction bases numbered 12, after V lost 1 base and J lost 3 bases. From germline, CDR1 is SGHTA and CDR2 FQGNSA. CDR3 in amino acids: CASSLEGPLRLAGGYNEQFF. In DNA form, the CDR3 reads TGTGCCAGCAGCTTAGAGGGCCCCTTGAGACTAGCGGGAGGCTACAATGAGCAGTTCTTC.

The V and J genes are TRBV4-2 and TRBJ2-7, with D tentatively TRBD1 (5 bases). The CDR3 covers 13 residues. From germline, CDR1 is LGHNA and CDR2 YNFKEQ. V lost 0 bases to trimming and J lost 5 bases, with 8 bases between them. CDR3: CASSQDRAHEQYF. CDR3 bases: TGTGCCAGCAGCCAAGACAGGGCCCACGAGCAGTACTTC.

CDR3 amino acids: CASSPGPTLSPEAFF. The CDR3 DNA sequence: TGTGCCAGCAGCCCCGGCCCGACTCTTTCTCCTGAAGCTTTCTTT. J is TRBJ1-1 and V is TRBV5-5, with D uncertain. Germline V gives CDR1 SGHKS, CDR2 YYEKEE (reference sequence). The CDR3 contains 15 residues. V shed 4 bases and J shed 6 bases, with 19 bases lying between them.

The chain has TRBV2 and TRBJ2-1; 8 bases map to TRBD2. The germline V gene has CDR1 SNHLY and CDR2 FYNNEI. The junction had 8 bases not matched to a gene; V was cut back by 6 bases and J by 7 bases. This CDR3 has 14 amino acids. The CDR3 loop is CASRDYAGGNEQFF. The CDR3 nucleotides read TGTGCCAGCAGGGACTACGCGGGGGGAAATGAGCAGTTCTTC.

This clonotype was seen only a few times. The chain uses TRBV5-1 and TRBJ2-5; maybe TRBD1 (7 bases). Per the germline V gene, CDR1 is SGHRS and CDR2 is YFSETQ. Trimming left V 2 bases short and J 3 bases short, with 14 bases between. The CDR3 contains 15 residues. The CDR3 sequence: CASSLTGGGEETQYF. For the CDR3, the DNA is TGCGCCAGCAGCTTAACAGGAGGGGGCGAAGAGACCCAGTACTTC.

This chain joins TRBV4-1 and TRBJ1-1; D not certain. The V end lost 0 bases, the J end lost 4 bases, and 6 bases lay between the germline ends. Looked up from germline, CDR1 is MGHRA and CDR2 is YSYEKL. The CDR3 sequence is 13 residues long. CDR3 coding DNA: TGCGCCAGCAGCCAAGACGGGATCACTGAAGCTTTCTTT. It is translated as CASSQDGITEAFF.

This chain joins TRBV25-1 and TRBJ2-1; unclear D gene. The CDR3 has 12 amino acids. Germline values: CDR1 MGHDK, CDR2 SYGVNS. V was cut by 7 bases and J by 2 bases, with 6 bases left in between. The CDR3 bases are TGTGCCAGCACAAGTGCCTACAATGAGCAGTTCTTC. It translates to CASTSAYNEQFF.

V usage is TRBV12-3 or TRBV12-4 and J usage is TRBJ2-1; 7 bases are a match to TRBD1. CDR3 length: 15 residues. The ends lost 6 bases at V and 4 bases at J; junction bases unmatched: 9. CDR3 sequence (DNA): TGTGCCAGCAGCCATCCGGGACAGTCGTACAATGAGCAGTTCTTC. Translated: CASSHPGQSYNEQFF.

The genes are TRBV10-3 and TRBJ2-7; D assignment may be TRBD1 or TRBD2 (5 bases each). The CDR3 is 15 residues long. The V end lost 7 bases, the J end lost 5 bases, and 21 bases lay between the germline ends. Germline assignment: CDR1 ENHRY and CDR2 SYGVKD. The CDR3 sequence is CAIKGTQLIGDEQYF. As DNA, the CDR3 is TGTGCCATCAAGGGGACCCAACTTATTGGGGACGAGCAGTACTTC.

The CDR3 protein is CSASSASGGKDTQYF. Written as DNA, the CDR3 is TGCAGTGCTAGTAGCGCTAGCGGGGGAAAAGATACGCAGTATTTT. The chain is built from TRBV20-1 and TRBJ2-3; 10 bases align to TRBD2. Trimming removed 3 bases from V and 5 bases from J; junction bases left unmatched: 8. This CDR3 has 15 amino acids. CDR1 and CDR2 (germline): DFQATT, SNEGSKA (reference sequence).

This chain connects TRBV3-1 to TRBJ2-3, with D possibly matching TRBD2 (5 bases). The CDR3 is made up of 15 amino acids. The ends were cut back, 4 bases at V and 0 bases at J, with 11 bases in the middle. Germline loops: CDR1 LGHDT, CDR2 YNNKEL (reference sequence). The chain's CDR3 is CASSRGFTSTDTQYF. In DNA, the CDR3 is TGTGCCAGCAGCCGCGGGTTTACTAGCACAGATACGCAGTATTTT.

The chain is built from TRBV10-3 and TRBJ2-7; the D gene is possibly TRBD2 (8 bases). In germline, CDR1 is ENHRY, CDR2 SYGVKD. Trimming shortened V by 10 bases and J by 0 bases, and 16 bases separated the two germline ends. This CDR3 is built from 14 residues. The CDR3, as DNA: TGTGCCACCCGGGAGGGACAGCCCTCCTACGAGCAGTACTTC. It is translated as CATREGQPSYEQYF.

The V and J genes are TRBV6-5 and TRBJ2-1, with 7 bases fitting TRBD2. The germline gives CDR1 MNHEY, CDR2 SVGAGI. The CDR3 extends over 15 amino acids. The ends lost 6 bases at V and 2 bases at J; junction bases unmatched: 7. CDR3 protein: CASRSGTSTYNEQFF. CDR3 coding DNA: TGTGCCAGCAGAAGCGGGACGTCCACCTACAATGAGCAGTTCTTC.

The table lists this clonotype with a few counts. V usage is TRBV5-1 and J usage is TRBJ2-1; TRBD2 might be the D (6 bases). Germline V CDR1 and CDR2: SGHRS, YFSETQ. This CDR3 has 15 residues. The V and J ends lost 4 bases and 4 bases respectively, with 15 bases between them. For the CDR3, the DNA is TGCGCCAGCAGCCCAACCGGGACTGCGTACAATGAGCAGTTCTTC. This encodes CASSPTGTAYNEQFF.

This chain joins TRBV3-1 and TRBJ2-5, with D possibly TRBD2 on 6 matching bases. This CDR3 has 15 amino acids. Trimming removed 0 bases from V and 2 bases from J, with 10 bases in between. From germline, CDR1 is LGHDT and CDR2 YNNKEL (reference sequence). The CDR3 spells CASSQDAGLQETQYF. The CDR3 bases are TGTGCCAGCAGCCAAGATGCGGGACTTCAAGAGACCCAGTACTTC.

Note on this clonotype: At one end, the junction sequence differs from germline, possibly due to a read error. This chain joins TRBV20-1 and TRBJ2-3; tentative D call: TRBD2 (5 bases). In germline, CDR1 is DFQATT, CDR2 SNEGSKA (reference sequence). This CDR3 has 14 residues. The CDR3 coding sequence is TGCAGTGCCCCCGTGGCGGGCCGCACGGATACGCAGTATTTT. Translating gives CSAPVAGRTDTQYF.

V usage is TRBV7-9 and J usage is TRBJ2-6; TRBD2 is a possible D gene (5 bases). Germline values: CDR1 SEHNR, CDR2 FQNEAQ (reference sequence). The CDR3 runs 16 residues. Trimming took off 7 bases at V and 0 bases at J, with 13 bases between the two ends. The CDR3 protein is CASTPRRSSGANVLTF. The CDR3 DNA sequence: TGTGCCAGCACCCCTCGGAGGAGCTCTGGGGCCAACGTCCTGACTTTC.

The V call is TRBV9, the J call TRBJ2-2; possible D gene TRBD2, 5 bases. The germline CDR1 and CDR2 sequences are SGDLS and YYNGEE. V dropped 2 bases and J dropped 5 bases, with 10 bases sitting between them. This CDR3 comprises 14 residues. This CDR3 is CASSVGLGTGELFF. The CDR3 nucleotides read TGTGCCAGCAGCGTTGGACTGGGAACCGGGGAGCTGTTTTTT. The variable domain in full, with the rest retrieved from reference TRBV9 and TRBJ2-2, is DSGVTQTPKHLITATGQRVTLRCSPRSGDLSVYWYQQSLDQGLQFLIQYYNGEERAKGNILERFSAQQFPDLHSELNLSSLELGDSALYFCASSVGLGTGELFFGEGSRLTVL.

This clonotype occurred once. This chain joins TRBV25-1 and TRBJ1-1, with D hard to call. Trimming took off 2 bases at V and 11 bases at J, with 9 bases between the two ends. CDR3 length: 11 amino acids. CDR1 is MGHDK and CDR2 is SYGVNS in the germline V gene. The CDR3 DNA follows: TGTGCCAGCAGTGAAGAACTACGGGCTTTCTTT. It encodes CASSEELRAFF. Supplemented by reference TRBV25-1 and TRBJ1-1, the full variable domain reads EADIYQTPRYLVIGTGKKITLECSQTMGHDKMYWYQQDPGMELHLIHYSYGVNSTEKGDLSSESTVSRIRTEHFPLTLESARPSHTSQYLCASSEELRAFFGQGTRLTVV.

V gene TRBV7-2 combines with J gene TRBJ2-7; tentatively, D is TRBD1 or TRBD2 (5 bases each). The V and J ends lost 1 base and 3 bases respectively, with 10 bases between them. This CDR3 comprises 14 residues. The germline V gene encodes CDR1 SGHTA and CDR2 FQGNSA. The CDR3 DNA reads TGTGCCAGCAGCTTAGGGGGGAGTAACTACGAGCAGTACTTC. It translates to CASSLGGSNYEQYF.

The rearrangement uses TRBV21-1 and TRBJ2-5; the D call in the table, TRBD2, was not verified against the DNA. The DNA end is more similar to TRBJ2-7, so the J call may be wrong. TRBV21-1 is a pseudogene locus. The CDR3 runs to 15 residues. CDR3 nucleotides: TGTGCCAGCAAAAGAGGACGGCGGCTAGCCTACGAGCAGTACTTC. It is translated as CASKRGRRLAYEQYF.